This T cell receptor (beta chain) was sequenced during a study of blood T cell repertoires in COVID-19. TCRdb's table, derived via immunoSEQ multiplex PCR, lists solely in-frame clones and lacks some. Altogether fewer than 90,000 clones are present, around 88% being singletons, with the ten largest covering about 0.51%. The sequenced material came from peripheral blood. This receptor was identified in a man in his 60s with acute or convalescent COVID-19.

CDR3 loop: CASSTGQGASSPLHF. DNA for the CDR3: TGCGCCAGCAGCACGGGACAGGGGGCAAGTTCACCCCTCCACTTT. V and J are TRBV5-1 and TRBJ1-6; 12 nucleotides line up with TRBD1. V was clipped by 4 bases and J by 9 bases; unmatched bases: 5. This CDR3 region has 15 residues. Germline assignment: CDR1 SGHRS and CDR2 YFSETQ.